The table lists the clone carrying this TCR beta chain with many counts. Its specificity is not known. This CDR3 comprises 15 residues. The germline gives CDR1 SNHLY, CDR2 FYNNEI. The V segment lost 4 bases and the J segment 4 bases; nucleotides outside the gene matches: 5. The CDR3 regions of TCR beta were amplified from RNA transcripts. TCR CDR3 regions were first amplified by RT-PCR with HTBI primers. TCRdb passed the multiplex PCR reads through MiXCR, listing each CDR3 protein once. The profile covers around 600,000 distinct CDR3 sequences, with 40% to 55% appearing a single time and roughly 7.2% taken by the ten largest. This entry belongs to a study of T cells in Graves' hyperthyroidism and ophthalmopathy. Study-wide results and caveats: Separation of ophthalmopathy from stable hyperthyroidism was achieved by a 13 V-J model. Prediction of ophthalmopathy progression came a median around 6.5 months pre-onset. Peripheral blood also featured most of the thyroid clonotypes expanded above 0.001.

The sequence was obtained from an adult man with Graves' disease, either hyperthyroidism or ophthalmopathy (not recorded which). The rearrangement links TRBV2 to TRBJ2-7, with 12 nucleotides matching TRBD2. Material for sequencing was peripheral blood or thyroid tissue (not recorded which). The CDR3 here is CASSASLAGGYEQYF. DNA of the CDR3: TGTGCCAGCAGTGCCTCCCTAGCGGGAGGGTACGAGCAGTACTTC. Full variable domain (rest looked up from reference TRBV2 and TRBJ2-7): EPEVTQTPSHQVTQMGQEVILRCVPISNHLYFYWYRQILGQKVEFLVSFYNNEISEKSEIFDDQFSVERPDGSNFTLKIRSTKLEDSAMYFCASSASLAGGYEQYFGPGTRLTVT.